This passage covers 4 T cell receptor beta chains from one sample sequenced in a study of blood T cell repertoires in COVID-19. Profiling relied on immunoSEQ multiplex PCR, and the TCRdb table lists in-frame clones only, not all of them. The sample lists roughly 250,000 clones, around four fifths occurring once. Sequenced: peripheral blood. These receptors all stem from a woman in her sixties with active or convalescent COVID-19.

The chain joins TRBV12-3 or TRBV12-4 to TRBJ1-1; D not certain. V lost 7 bases and J 3 bases, leaving 9 bases between the germline ends. The CDR3 sequence is 12 residues long. The CDR3 DNA reads as TGTGCCAGCACCACGGGTTACACTGAAGCTTTCTTT. Protein product: CASTTGYTEAFF.

The chain links TRBV29-1 to TRBJ1-1, with a weak D call TRBD1 (5 bases). The CDR3 has 13 amino acids. Between the trimmed V and J ends, which lost 3 bases and 6 bases, there was a span of 14 bases. In germline, CDR1 is SQVTM, CDR2 ANQGSEA. The CDR3 DNA follows: TGCAGCGTTGATTCGCGGGGGTCACCTGAAGCTTTCTTT. This encodes CSVDSRGSPEAFF.

The table lists this clone with a few counts. This rearrangement joins TRBV5-1 to TRBJ2-3; TRBD1 aligns across 9 bases. The CDR3 contains 15 residues. V trimming: 7 bases; J trimming: 5 bases; junction bases outside the gene matches: 11. Germline V gene data show CDR1 as SGHRS and CDR2 as YFSETQ. The CDR3 DNA reads TGCGCCAGCTTCGAGAATAGACAGGGGGTAGATACGCAGTATTTT. Protein product: CASFENRQGVDTQYF.

V usage is TRBV6-8 and J usage is TRBJ2-1; 7 bases map to TRBD2. Germline CDR1 and CDR2: MNHGY and SAAAGT. CDR3 length equals 15 residues. Trimming cost V 10 bases and J 8 bases; bases outside gene matches: 17. The CDR3 DNA sequence: TGTGCCACCCTCGACCAAGGACTAGGACTTGATGAGCAGTTCTTC. Translation gives CATLDQGLGLDEQFF.